The entry below describes one TCR beta chain. TCR beta CDR3 sequences were amplified from RNA transcripts. When the TCR CDR3 underwent first-round RT-PCR, the HTBI primer set was used. TCRdb re-derived calls from the multiplex PCR reads in MiXCR, one entry per CDR3 protein. This table holds roughly 640,000 distinct CDR3 sequences, about a sixth found once. This specimen belongs to a study of T cells in Graves' hyperthyroidism and ophthalmopathy. CDR3 length: 14 amino acids. Trimming removed 9 bases from V and 1 base from J, with 11 bases in between. Germline values: CDR1 KGHDR, CDR2 SFDVKD. V is TRBV24-1 and J is TRBJ2-2; D unresolved. This TCR was recovered from a woman aged 40 to 50 with Graves' ophthalmopathy. Material: blood. The CDR3 reads CATASGKNTGELFF. In nucleotides, the CDR3 is TGTGCCACCGCGTCGGGTAAGAACACCGGGGAGCTGTTTTTT.